The 26 T cell receptor beta chains listed next were all sequenced from one sample in a study of molecular identifiers for immune sequencing clone quantification. Using its own MiXCR run on the PCR reads, TCRdb lists one record per CDR3 protein. This sample has about 640,000 distinct CDR3 sequences, with 15% to 20% found just once. The sequenced material came from naive CD8+ T cells from blood, with Jurkat cell RNA spiked in. Documented subset: FACS-sorted CD8+CD4-CCR7+CD45RA+ naive T cells. The receptors stem from a human donor in good health. Some libraries in this study had Jurkat cell RNA spiked in.

This clonotype was detected only a few times. This may arise from a read error, as a much more abundant clone is one base away. The chain couples TRBV6-6 to TRBJ2-3; TRBD2 might be the D (5 bases). The CDR3 is 15 residues long. CDR1 and CDR2 (germline): MNHNY, SVGAGI (reference sequence). The chain's CDR3 is CASSYEGRSTDTRYF. The CDR3 DNA reads as TGTGCCAGCAGTTACGAGGGTCGAAGCACAGATACGCGGTATTTT.

This clonotype has at least ten counts. This chain joins TRBV4-1 and TRBJ2-7; no clear D. Germline V gives CDR1 MGHRA, CDR2 YSYEKL. The CDR3 covers 13 residues. Trimming shortened V by 1 base and J by 4 bases, and 8 bases separated the two germline ends. CDR3 region: CASSQGHRYEQYF. The CDR3 region has the DNA TGCGCCAGCAGCCAAGGGCATAGATACGAGCAGTACTTC.

This clonotype was detected many times. V and J are TRBV14 and TRBJ2-7; D uncertain. V dropped 6 bases and J dropped 0 bases, with 9 bases sitting between them. Germline lookup yields CDR1 SGHDN and CDR2 FVKESK. The CDR3 is 13 residues long. CDR3 DNA: TGTGCCAGCAGACCCGACGGCTCCTACGAGCAGTACTTC. Residues: CASRPDGSYEQYF.

At least ten counts were recorded for this clonotype. V gene TRBV7-9 combines with J gene TRBJ2-7, with 7 nucleotides matching TRBD2. Germline V gene lookup returns CDR1 SEHNR and CDR2 FQNEAQ (reference sequence). The CDR3 sequence is 18 residues long. After removal of 1 base from V and 6 bases from J, the junction contained 18 bases not matched to a gene. This CDR3 is CASSLVVKTTGGLGEQYF. CDR3 sequence (DNA): TGTGCCAGCAGCTTAGTGGTTAAGACGACGGGAGGATTGGGCGAGCAGTACTTC.

Only a few counts were recorded for this clonotype. The chain couples TRBV12-3 or TRBV12-4 to TRBJ2-1; 14 bases agree with TRBD2. The CDR3 consists of 14 residues. J was trimmed by 7 bases and V by 5 bases; bases with no gene match: 1. CDR3 residues: CASSRTSGGNEQFF. The DNA for the CDR3 is TGTGCCAGCAGTCGGACTAGCGGGGGGAATGAGCAGTTCTTC.

Ten or more counts support this clonotype. The J gene is TRBJ2-2, the V gene TRBV2; no firm D call. The CDR3 sequence is 12 residues long. The V end lost 8 bases, the J end lost 5 bases, and 9 bases lay between the germline ends. CDR1 is SNHLY, CDR2 FYNNEI, per germline. CDR3: CASLRSTGELFF. In DNA, the CDR3 is TGTGCCAGCTTACGATCAACCGGGGAGCTGTTTTTT.

V gene TRBV9 combines with J gene TRBJ2-2; D is uncertain. The CDR3 runs to 17 residues. V was cut by 4 bases and J by 0 bases, with 16 bases left in between. The V gene's germline CDR1 is SGDLS and CDR2 YYNGEE. The CDR3 bases are TGTGCCAGCAGCAGAAACTTCGTGGGCCCGAACACCGGGGAGCTGTTTTTT. Translation: CASSRNFVGPNTGELFF.

This clonotype has at least ten counts. The CDR3 bases are TGCAGTGCTGCTCCCGGGACAGGGACCGACGAGCAGTACTTC. Its translation is CSAAPGTGTDEQYF. V gene TRBV20-1 combines with J gene TRBJ2-7; 9 nucleotides line up with TRBD1. The CDR3 is 14 residues long. Trimming took 5 bases from V and 5 from J; bases not matched to a gene: 10. Germline lookup yields CDR1 DFQATT and CDR2 SNEGSKA (reference sequence).

Notes on this clonotype: Given a much more abundant clone one base away, this may be a read error. This sequence joins TRBV5-6 and TRBJ2-7, with D possibly TRBD1 on 5 matching bases. In germline, CDR1 is SGHDT, CDR2 YYEEEE. The V and J ends lost 4 bases and 9 bases respectively, with 20 bases between them. This CDR3 has 14 residues. CDR3 sequence reads: CASSGVRPWGVQYF. CDR3 bases: TGTGCCAGCAGCGGGGTTCGACCTTGGGGCGTGCAGTACTTC.

This chain uses TRBV27 with TRBJ1-2, with TRBD1 identical over 9 bases. The germline V gene has CDR1 MNHEY and CDR2 SMNVEV (reference sequence). The J segment lost 3 bases and the V segment lost 6 bases, leaving 5 bases of the junction unmatched. CDR3 length: 14 amino acids. DNA of the CDR3: TGTGCCAGCAGGGGGGACAGGGTGGACTATGGCTACACCTTC. This gives the protein CASRGDRVDYGYTF.

Comment on this clonotype: The junction does not match germline at one end; this may be a read error. The chain carries TRBV19 and TRBJ2-5; 7 bases fit TRBD1. The CDR3 totals 15 residues. The germline V gene encodes CDR1 LNHDA and CDR2 SQIVND (reference sequence). Here the CDR3 DNA reads TGTGCCAGTAGTATAGTTACCAGGGGGTTAGAGACCCCGTACTTC. Translating gives CASSIVTRGLETPYF.

This clonotype was seen many times. J is TRBJ1-1 and V is TRBV4-3, with D tentatively TRBD1 (6 bases). V lost 0 bases and J lost 2, with 10 bases in between. The CDR3 runs 15 residues. The germline V gene encodes CDR1 LGHNA and CDR2 YSLEER. For the CDR3, the DNA is TGCGCCAGCAGCCAAGATCCCAGGGGAAACACTGAAGCTTTCTTT. Its protein is CASSQDPRGNTEAFF.

This chain links TRBV6-1 with TRBJ2-5; possibly TRBD2 for D (6 bases). The CDR3 loop spans 14 amino acids. The germline gives CDR1 MNHNS, CDR2 SASEGT. Trimming shortened V by 11 bases and J by 5 bases, and 21 bases separated the two germline ends. The DNA of the CDR3 is TGTGCCGGCCGTTTTGAGGGAGGTTGGGAGACCCAGTACTTC. It specifies CAGRFEGGWETQYF.

This clonotype occurred many times. The genes are TRBV27 and TRBJ2-7; D ambiguous. The CDR3 is made up of 14 amino acids. Trimming removed 6 bases at V and 0 bases at J, with 12 bases between. Germline assignment: CDR1 MNHEY and CDR2 SMNVEV (reference sequence). Here the CDR3 reads CASSHRGSSYEQYF. CDR3 nucleotide sequence: TGTGCCAGCAGCCATAGAGGTTCCTCCTACGAGCAGTACTTC.

A few counts support this clonotype. The V and J genes are TRBV7-9 and TRBJ2-7; no firm D call. Per the germline V gene, CDR1 is SEHNR and CDR2 is FQNEAQ (reference sequence). The CDR3 totals 13 residues. Deletions cut 5 bases from V and 1 base from J, with 9 bases between. As DNA, the CDR3 is TGTGCCAGCAGCCCCTTCGCTTCCTACGAGCAGTACTTC. Translated: CASSPFASYEQYF.

The CDR3: CASSLAWTGTNEKLFF. The CDR3 DNA reads TGTGCCAGCAGTTTGGCTTGGACAGGGACTAATGAAAAACTGTTTTTT. The V call is TRBV28, the J call TRBJ1-4; 8 bases are shared with TRBD1. The junction had 5 bases not matched to a gene; V was cut back by 3 bases and J by 2 bases. This CDR3 is 16 amino acids long. In germline, CDR1 is MDHEN, CDR2 SYDVKM.

This clonotype has just a few counts. In DNA, the CDR3 is TGTGCCAGCAGTTTGGGGGCACCGGGACAGGGGAGATACGAGCAGTACTTC. Its protein product is CASSLGAPGQGRYEQYF. The chain carries TRBV12-3 or TRBV12-4 and TRBJ2-7; TRBD1 aligns across 10 bases. The CDR3 is 17 amino acids. V lost 3 bases and J lost 4; bases outside the gene matches: 12.

The chain has TRBV11-2 and TRBJ2-7, with 9 positions matching TRBD2. The CDR3 runs 15 residues. Germline loops: CDR1 SGHAT, CDR2 FQNNGV. J lost 2 bases, V lost 3 bases, and 5 bases had no gene match. CDR3 sequence reads: CASSFDAGGAYEQYF. DNA of the CDR3: TGTGCCAGCAGCTTTGATGCGGGAGGGGCCTACGAGCAGTACTTC.

This clonotype is a singleton in its sample. This rearrangement joins TRBV19 to TRBJ2-7, with 7 positions matching TRBD2. Looked up from germline, CDR1 is LNHDA and CDR2 is SQIVND (reference sequence). The junction had 6 bases not matched to a gene; V was cut back by 3 bases and J by 7 bases. This CDR3 region has 13 residues. The CDR3 region has the DNA TGTGCCAGTAGTATTGGGGGGGGTTTGGAGCAGTACTTC. Protein: CASSIGGGLEQYF.

About this clonotype itself: Being one base from a much bigger clone, this may be a read error. This sequence joins TRBV21-1 and TRBJ2-7; the table's D gene call, TRBD1, was not cross checked with the DNA. TRBV21-1 is recorded as a pseudogene. This CDR3 is built from 16 residues. CDR3 in amino acids: CASSNSRGDRKYEQYF. CDR3 bases: TGTGCCAGCAGCAATAGTAGGGGGGACAGAAAGTACGAGCAGTACTTC.

Note on this clonotype: A read error is possible here, since a much larger clone lies one base away. V is TRBV28 and J is TRBJ2-7; D unclear. The CDR3 consists of 14 residues. Germline assignment: CDR1 MDHEN and CDR2 SYDVKM. Here the CDR3 reads CASSIGVRTYGQYF. The CDR3 region has the DNA TGTGCCAGCAGCATTGGCGTGAGAACCTACGGGCAGTACTTC.

This clonotype was observed at least ten times. This sequence joins TRBV7-2 and TRBJ1-2; unclear D gene. This CDR3 contains 15 residues. Germline CDR1 SGHTA, CDR2 FQGNSA. V was clipped by 1 base and J by 0 bases, with 9 bases between them. CDR3 nucleotide sequence: TGTGCCAGCAGCTTAGGAGCAGCGACTAACTATGGCTACACCTTC. The encoded protein is CASSLGAATNYGYTF.

This clonotype was counted ten times or more. The CDR3 reads CASSTLSLDKDQPQHF. CDR3 coding DNA: TGTGCCAGTAGTACCCTATCCCTGGATAAAGATCAGCCCCAGCATTTT. The chain joins TRBV19 to TRBJ1-5; D remains unclear. Germline V CDR1 and CDR2: LNHDA, SQIVND (reference sequence). The CDR3 has 16 amino acids. V gave up 4 bases and J gave up 5 bases, with 18 bases separating them.

This clonotype was recorded many times. The chain carries TRBV27 and TRBJ2-7; D may match TRBD1 or TRBD2 (6 bases each). The V end was cut by 0 bases, the J end by 5 bases, with 14 bases between. This CDR3 is built from 15 residues. CDR1 and CDR2 from the germline V gene are MNHEY and SMNVEV (reference sequence). The CDR3 sequence is CASSLSGRGGNEQYF. The DNA for the CDR3 is TGTGCCAGCAGTTTATCTGGCAGGGGAGGTAACGAGCAGTACTTC.

The table lists this clonotype with many counts. This chain connects TRBV7-8 to TRBJ2-1; perhaps D is TRBD1 or TRBD2 (5 bases each). This CDR3 spans 17 amino acids. Germline CDR1 SGHVS, CDR2 FQNEAQ. V dropped 4 bases and J dropped 3 bases, with 19 bases sitting between them. The CDR3 loop reads CASSSYRDRRHYNEQFF. In DNA, the CDR3 is TGTGCCAGCAGCTCCTACCGGGACCGGAGACACTACAATGAGCAGTTCTTC.

This clonotype appeared a few times. The rearrangement uses TRBV29-1 and TRBJ2-1, with 7 bases that match TRBD1. After removal of 7 bases from V and 4 bases from J, the junction contained 4 bases not matched to a gene. Germline CDR1 is SQVTM and CDR2 is ANQGSEA. This CDR3 has 12 amino acids. The CDR3 protein is CSAGTAYNEQFF. The CDR3 DNA sequence: TGCAGCGCCGGGACAGCTTACAATGAGCAGTTCTTC.